These 8 T cell receptor beta chains were all obtained from the same sample, sequenced in a study of CD8 T cells in ankylosing spondylitis. TCRdb independently ran MiXCR on the 5' RACE reads; one entry per CDR3 protein. The repertoire includes about 240,000 distinct CDR3 sequences, about 10% of them detected once, and about 6.8% sits in the top ten. Sequences were obtained from blood, either unsorted or a sorted T cell fraction (not recorded which). The receptors originated from a male donor with ankylosing spondylitis or in good health (not recorded which).

The gene calls are TRBV11-2 and TRBJ2-2, with D possibly TRBD2 on 5 matching bases. The CDR3 has 15 amino acids. Per the germline V gene, CDR1 is SGHAT and CDR2 is FQNNGV. Trimming removed 2 bases at V and 4 bases at J, with 11 bases between. The CDR3 DNA follows: TGTGCCAGCAGCTTATACAGCGGCCCCACCGGGGAGCTGTTTTTT. It specifies CASSLYSGPTGELFF.

V usage is TRBV28 and J usage is TRBJ2-1, with 9 bases identical to TRBD2. The J segment lost 6 bases and the V segment lost 4 bases, leaving 7 bases of the junction unmatched. This CDR3 comprises 15 residues. Germline-derived CDR1 and CDR2 are MDHEN and SYDVKM. The DNA for the CDR3 is TGTGCCAGCAGTTCGATAGCGGGAGTGGGCAATGAGCAGTTCTTC. Amino acids: CASSSIAGVGNEQFF.

This clonotype was seen repeatedly, ten times or more. The rearrangement joins TRBV7-2 to TRBJ2-3; 9 bases map to TRBD2. The CDR3 has 16 amino acids. Germline V gene data show CDR1 as SGHTA and CDR2 as FQGNSA. The J segment lost 6 bases and the V segment lost 2 bases, leaving 9 bases of the junction unmatched. CDR3 DNA sequence: TGTGCCAGCAGCTTACGTGTCGCGGGAGGGCCCGATACGCAGTATTTT. Its protein product is CASSLRVAGGPDTQYF.

This clonotype has a handful of counts. V is TRBV29-1 and J is TRBJ2-5; TRBD1 might be the D (6 bases). Germline CDR1 reads SQVTM; CDR2 reads ANQGSEA. V was shortened by 1 base and J by 3 bases, with 9 bases between the two germline ends. The CDR3 consists of 13 residues. CDR3 nucleotides: TGCAGCGTTGAAGGAACAGGGAAAGAGACCCAGTACTTC. Its protein is CSVEGTGKETQYF.

The chain carries TRBV10-3 and TRBJ2-2; the D gene is possibly TRBD1 (6 bases). Germline V gene data show CDR1 as ENHRY and CDR2 as SYGVKD. With 6 bases removed from V and 6 bases from J, the gap between germline ends came to 23 bases. The CDR3 length is 17 residues. The CDR3 DNA reads as TGTGCCATCAGCGACTCAGGGGCCTCCTCGGTAGCCGGGGAGCTGTTTTTT. It codes for CAISDSGASSVAGELFF.

In regard to this clonotype: A much larger clone is a single base away; this may be a read error. The V gene is TRBV20-1, the J gene TRBJ2-7; D is perhaps TRBD2 (6 bases). CDR3 length: 16 amino acids. In germline, CDR1 is DFQATT, CDR2 SNEGSKA (reference sequence). V lost 4 bases, J lost 0 bases, and 19 bases lay in between. The CDR3 loop reads CSATDTGGEDSYEQYF. In nucleotides, the CDR3 is TGCAGTGCTACCGACACCGGGGGAGAGGACTCCTACGAGCAGTACTTC.

In this sample, this clonotype turned up many times. V usage is TRBV9 and J usage is TRBJ2-2; the D gene is possibly TRBD2 (5 bases). Germline values: CDR1 SGDLS, CDR2 YYNGEE. Trimming took 5 bases from V and 0 from J, leaving 8 bases between them. This CDR3 spans 14 amino acids. The CDR3 nucleotides read TGTGCCAGCAGGGTCGGGGCGAACACCGGGGAGCTGTTTTTT. It translates to CASRVGANTGELFF.

This chain uses TRBV3-1 with TRBJ2-5; maybe TRBD2 (6 bases). Between the trimmed V and J ends, which lost 0 bases and 3 bases, there was a span of 11 bases. Per germline, CDR1 LGHDT and CDR2 YNNKEL (reference sequence). This CDR3 is 15 amino acids long. CDR3 DNA: TGTGCCAGCAGCCAAGATTCGCGGGGAGAAGAGACCCAGTACTTC. It yields the protein CASSQDSRGEETQYF.